The 26 T cell receptor beta chains in this list originate from one sample, sequenced in a study of human T cells and chemical hapten exposure. Time point in this sample: pre-sensitization, week 0. As to treatment: therapeutic diphenylcyclopropenone sensitization with weekly scalp DPC. MiXCR, applied by TCRdb to the RACE reads, yields one record per CDR3 protein. The data contain 200,000 to 300,000 distinct CDR3 sequences, approximately 8.6% of them singletons. The material sequenced was whole blood, taken in connection with sensitization to the hapten diphenylcyclopropenone (DPC). Receptors originate from a woman in her 40s with alopecia areata. Some clones in this sample may be carry-over from other donors' samples.

V gene TRBV2 combines with J gene TRBJ2-6; D uncertain. Looked up from germline, CDR1 is SNHLY and CDR2 is FYNNEI. Trimming took 5 bases from V and 2 from J, leaving 10 bases between them. The length of the CDR3 is 15 residues. CDR3 region: CASSIPNAGANVLTF. The CDR3 nucleotides are TGTGCCAGCAGTATCCCAAACGCTGGGGCCAACGTCCTGACTTTC.

In its sample, this clonotype was seen many times. The chain is built from TRBV7-3 and TRBJ2-2, with TRBD2 matching over 10 bases. The CDR3 sequence is 15 residues long. Losses at the gene ends were 3 bases for V and 6 bases for J; bases not matched to a gene: 4. Germline CDR1 is SGHTA and CDR2 is FQGTGA. CDR3 DNA sequence: TGTGCCAGCAGCTTGGGGACTAGCGTGTCCGGGGAGCTGTTTTTT. Its protein is CASSLGTSVSGELFF.

At least ten counts were recorded for this clonotype. The gene calls are TRBV24-1 and TRBJ2-1; D not resolved. V was cut by 4 bases and J by 5 bases, with 8 bases left in between. CDR3 length equals 13 residues. In germline, CDR1 is KGHDR, CDR2 SFDVKD. CDR3 DNA: TGTGCCACCAGTGACCCCCCAAACAATGAGCAGTTCTTC. It yields the protein CATSDPPNNEQFF.

This chain connects TRBV4-3 to TRBJ1-4; possibly TRBD1 for D (5 bases). CDR3 size: 20 residues. Germline values: CDR1 LGHNA, CDR2 YSLEER. Trimming cost V 1 base and J 3 bases, with 24 bases left between them. DNA of the CDR3: TGCGCCAGCAGCCAAGCATTGATTGGGGCCGCCTCTAGGGCTAATGAAAAACTGTTTTTT. It yields the protein CASSQALIGAASRANEKLFF.

This clonotype was seen many times. The chain combines TRBV10-3 with TRBJ2-3; weak D call: TRBD1 (6 bases). V gave up 6 bases and J gave up 6 bases, with 13 bases separating them. CDR3 length equals 13 residues. The germline V gene encodes CDR1 ENHRY and CDR2 SYGVKD. In DNA form, the CDR3 reads TGTGCCATCAGAGTCCTGAGGGGGGATACGCAGTATTTT. Its protein is CAIRVLRGDTQYF.

This clonotype turned up a few times. This sequence joins TRBV5-4 and TRBJ2-1; D may match TRBD1 or TRBD2 (5 bases each). V was clipped by 1 base and J by 4 bases, with 12 bases between them. The CDR3 spans 15 residues. Per germline, CDR1 SGHNT and CDR2 YYREEE (reference sequence). CDR3 nucleotide sequence: TGTGCCAGCAGCTTGAGGGGACGGCTTTACAATGAGCAGTTCTTC. Its translation: CASSLRGRLYNEQFF.

This clonotype was seen repeatedly, ten times or more. CDR3 bases: TGCGCCAGCAGCCAAGATCGGGGACAGCCCCAGCATTTT. Translated, it gives CASSQDRGQPQHF. The chain joins TRBV4-3 to TRBJ1-5, with no clear D. Per germline, CDR1 LGHNA and CDR2 YSLEER. V was pared by 0 bases and J by 7 bases, with 7 bases between. This CDR3 has 13 amino acids.

This chain joins TRBV12-3 or TRBV12-4 and TRBJ1-5; D uncertain. The CDR3 sequence is 15 residues long. With 3 bases removed from V and 0 bases from J, the gap between germline ends came to 9 bases. The CDR3, as DNA: TGTGCCAGCAGTTTGGCTCTCCTTAGCAATCAGCCCCAGCATTTT. This gives the protein CASSLALLSNQPQHF.

This chain joins TRBV7-2 and TRBJ2-3; 8 positions match TRBD2. J lost 2 bases, V lost 0 bases, and 4 bases had no gene match. This CDR3 spans 16 amino acids. The germline V gene encodes CDR1 SGHTA and CDR2 FQGNSA. The CDR3 sequence is CASSLASSGTTDTQYF. The CDR3 DNA reads TGTGCCAGCAGCTTAGCTAGTAGCGGGACCACAGATACGCAGTATTTT.

The chain employs TRBV5-1 and TRBJ2-7; 8 bases fit TRBD1. V dropped 3 bases and J dropped 1; count of bases not matched to a gene: 9. Germline CDR1 SGHRS, CDR2 YFSETQ. The CDR3 has 16 amino acids. The CDR3 spells CASSSRLGQGSYEQYF. Written as DNA, the CDR3 is TGCGCCAGCAGCTCACGACTCGGACAGGGATCCTACGAGCAGTACTTC.

This clonotype was seen more than once but under ten times. CDR3 protein: CASSPLMSEQFF. CDR3 DNA sequence: TGTGCCAGCAGCCCTTTAATGAGTGAGCAGTTCTTC. The chain has TRBV6-2 or TRBV6-3 and TRBJ2-1, with no clear D. Germline V gives CDR1 MNHEY, CDR2 SVGEGT. V was pared by 6 bases and J by 9 bases, with 12 bases between. The CDR3 has 12 residues.

This chain links TRBV15 with TRBJ2-4; D unresolved. V shed 8 bases and J shed 0 bases, with 14 bases lying between them. Germline loops: CDR1 LNHNV, CDR2 YYDKDF (reference sequence). The CDR3 loop spans 15 amino acids. DNA for the CDR3: TGTGCCACCCGCCAGGCCCTCCTAGCCAAAAACATTCAGTACTTC. Residues: CATRQALLAKNIQYF.

This clonotype was detected a few times. The J gene is TRBJ2-1, the V gene TRBV4-1; TRBD2 agrees at 7 bases. The CDR3 runs 17 residues. J gave up 8 bases and V 0 bases, and 13 bases lay outside the gene matches. Germline loops: CDR1 MGHRA, CDR2 YSYEKL. In nucleotides, the CDR3 is TGCGCCAGCAGCCAAGATGCAACGGGAGGTCCCTTGGATGAGCAGTTCTTC. Amino acids: CASSQDATGGPLDEQFF.

The V and J genes are TRBV13 and TRBJ2-1; 10 positions match TRBD1. V gave up 4 bases and J gave up 5 bases; unmatched junction bases: 5. CDR3 length: 15 residues. Germline assignment: CDR1 PRHDT and CDR2 FYEKMQ (reference sequence). The CDR3 DNA reads TGTGCCAGCAGCTCGGGACAGGGGTTAAACAATGAGCAGTTCTTC. This gives the protein CASSSGQGLNNEQFF. The complete variable domain, with remaining parts taken from reference TRBV13 and TRBJ2-1, reads AAGVIQSPRHLIKEKRETATLKCYPIPRHDTVYWYQQGPGQDPQFLISFYEKMQSDKGSIPDRFSAQQFSDYHSELNMSSLELGDSALYFCASSSGQGLNNEQFFGPGTRLTVL.

This clonotype was counted only a few times. The genes are TRBV20-1 and TRBJ1-3; no definite D call. CDR1 is DFQATT and CDR2 is SNEGSKA in the germline V gene (reference sequence). V lost 5 bases to trimming and J lost 4 bases, with 12 bases between them. The CDR3 has 13 residues. CDR3 nucleotide sequence: TGCAGTGCTCCCGACCTCCCGGGAAACACCATATATTTT. Residues: CSAPDLPGNTIYF.

In its sample, this clonotype was seen many times. This chain links TRBV5-1 with TRBJ1-1, with TRBD1 matching 7 bases. Looked up from germline, CDR1 is SGHRS and CDR2 is YFSETQ. The CDR3 loop spans 14 amino acids. J was trimmed by 11 bases and V by 5 bases; bases with no gene match: 15. The DNA for the CDR3 is TGCGCCAGCAGTTCCTTGACAGGGAGGACGAGGGCTTTCTTT. Translated: CASSSLTGRTRAFF.

The gene calls are TRBV7-2 and TRBJ1-5; weak D call: TRBD1 (5 bases). Per germline, CDR1 SGHTA and CDR2 FQGNSA. Deletions cut 6 bases from V and 3 bases from J, with 15 bases between. The CDR3 length is 15 residues. Here the CDR3 DNA reads TGTGCCAGCAGGACCGCCACAGGAGCCAATCAGCCCCAGCATTTT. Translation: CASRTATGANQPQHF.

In this sample, this clonotype turned up a few times. This chain joins TRBV18 and TRBJ2-1; D perhaps matches TRBD1 (5 bases). The V end lost 4 bases, the J end lost 10 bases, and 17 bases lay between the germline ends. The CDR3 covers 14 residues. CDR1 is KGHSH, CDR2 LQKENI, per germline. Here the CDR3 reads CASSLHAVPGEQFF. CDR3 bases: TGTGCCAGCTCACTACACGCAGTGCCAGGGGAGCAGTTCTTC.

The table lists this clonotype with a few counts. The V call is TRBV7-9, the J call TRBJ2-1; 8 bases line up with TRBD2. Unmatched junction bases numbered 10, after V lost 5 bases and J lost 4 bases. Germline CDR1 reads SEHNR; CDR2 reads FQNEAQ (reference sequence). This CDR3 spans 16 amino acids. CDR3 sequence (DNA): TGTGCCAGCAGCCGGGTTAGCGGGACTACTTACAATGAGCAGTTCTTC. Residues: CASSRVSGTTYNEQFF.

The chain uses TRBV29-1 and TRBJ2-1; D may be TRBD1 (6 bases). The CDR3 has 14 amino acids. Germline-derived CDR1 and CDR2 are SQVTM and ANQGSEA. Trimming took 4 bases from V and 1 from J, leaving 11 bases between them. The CDR3 region has the DNA TGCAGCGTTGTCTCAGGGGCGTCCTACAATGAGCAGTTCTTC. Translation: CSVVSGASYNEQFF.

V usage is TRBV12-3 or TRBV12-4 and J usage is TRBJ1-3, with a tentative D call TRBD1 (5 bases). With 8 bases removed from V and 0 bases from J, the gap between germline ends came to 14 bases. This CDR3 region has 15 residues. Here the CDR3 DNA reads TGTGCCAGCGCCCTGGGACGGTTCTCTGGAAACACCATATATTTT. Its protein product is CASALGRFSGNTIYF.

A note on this clonotype: A much bigger clone sits one base away, suggesting this may be a read error. The chain uses TRBV7-9 and TRBJ1-5; the D is unclear. This CDR3 has 16 amino acids. V dropped 2 bases and J dropped 1 base, with 12 bases sitting between them. Germline assignment: CDR1 SEHNR and CDR2 FQNEAQ (reference sequence). The CDR3 region is CASSLSGDPSNQPQHF. As DNA, the CDR3 is TGTGCCAGCAGCTTATCGGGTGACCCCAGCAATCAGCCCCAGCATTTT.

This chain joins TRBV4-1 and TRBJ2-7; D may correspond to TRBD1 or TRBD2 (6 bases each). This CDR3 region has 16 residues. V lost 0 bases and J lost 4, with 16 bases in between. The germline V gene encodes CDR1 MGHRA and CDR2 YSYEKL. The CDR3 sequence is CASSQDEGGPTYEQYF. The DNA for the CDR3 is TGCGCCAGCAGCCAAGATGAGGGGGGACCAACATACGAGCAGTACTTC.

The genes are TRBV18 and TRBJ1-3, with D unresolved. CDR1 KGHSH and CDR2 LQKENI come from the germline V gene. There are 16 residues in the CDR3. V was shortened by 3 bases and J by 0 bases, with 12 bases between the two germline ends. CDR3 region: CASSPLGRSSGNTIYF. The DNA of the CDR3 is TGTGCCAGCTCACCGCTCGGCCGGAGCTCTGGAAACACCATATATTTT.

The rearrangement uses TRBV29-1 and TRBJ2-1; TRBD2 is a possible D gene (6 bases). CDR3 length equals 13 residues. With 5 bases removed from V and 1 base from J, the gap between germline ends came to 9 bases. Germline assignment: CDR1 SQVTM and CDR2 ANQGSEA. The CDR3 coding sequence is TGCAGCGTTATGACTAGTTCCTACAATGAGCAGTTCTTC. It yields the protein CSVMTSSYNEQFF.

This chain links TRBV28 with TRBJ2-6, with TRBD1 as a possible D gene (6 bases). The CDR3 is made up of 15 amino acids. CDR1 is MDHEN and CDR2 is SYDVKM in the germline V gene. The V end lost 5 bases, the J end lost 2 bases, and 10 bases lay between the germline ends. The CDR3 nucleotides are TGTGCCAGCAGTCTTTCAGGGGCTGGGGCCAACGTCCTGACTTTC. Translation gives CASSLSGAGANVLTF.